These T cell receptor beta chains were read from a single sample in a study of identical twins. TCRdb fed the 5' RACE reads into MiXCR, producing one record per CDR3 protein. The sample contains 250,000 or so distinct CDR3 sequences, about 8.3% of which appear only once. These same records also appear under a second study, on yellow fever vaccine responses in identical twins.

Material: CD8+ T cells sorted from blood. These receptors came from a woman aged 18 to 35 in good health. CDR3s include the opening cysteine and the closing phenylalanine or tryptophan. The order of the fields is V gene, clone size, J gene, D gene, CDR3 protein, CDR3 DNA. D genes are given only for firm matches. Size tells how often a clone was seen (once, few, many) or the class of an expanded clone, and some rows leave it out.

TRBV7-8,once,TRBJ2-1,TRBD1,CARSPGQGNEQFF,TGTGCCAGGAGCCCGGGACAGGGAAATGAGCAGTTCTTC
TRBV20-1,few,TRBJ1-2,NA,CSALYGYTF,TGCAGTGCTCTCTATGGCTACACCTTC
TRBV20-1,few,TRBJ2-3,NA,CSAKYEPDTQYF,TGCAGTGCTAAATACGAGCCAGATACGCAGTATTTT
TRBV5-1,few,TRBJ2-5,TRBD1,CASSGGLDRVQETQYF,TGCGCCAGCAGCGGCGGACTCGACAGGGTGCAAGAGACCCAGTACTTC
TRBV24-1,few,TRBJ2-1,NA,CATSDLGWDEQFF,TGTGCCACCAGTGATTTAGGTTGGGATGAGCAGTTCTTC
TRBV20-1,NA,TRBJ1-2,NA,CSAPINGGAYGYTF,TGCAGTGCTCCGATTAACGGGGGAGCCTATGGCTACACCTTC
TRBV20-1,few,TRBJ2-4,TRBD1,CSAIYADRWQNIQYF,TGCAGTGCTATCTATGCGGACAGGTGGCAAAACATTCAGTACTTC
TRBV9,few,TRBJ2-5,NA,CASSVLASQETQYF,TGTGCCAGCAGCGTATTGGCATCTCAAGAGACCCAGTACTTC
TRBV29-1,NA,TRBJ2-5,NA,CSVDTAQYF,TGCAGCGTTGACACGGCCCAGTACTTC
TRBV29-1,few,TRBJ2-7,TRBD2,CSVEDSYPGGEQYF,TGCAGCGTTGAAGACAGCTACCCGGGGGGAGAGCAGTACTTC
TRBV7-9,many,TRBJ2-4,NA,CASSITTGGRIDIQYF,TGTGCCAGCAGCATTACTACCGGGGGTAGGATAGACATTCAGTACTTC
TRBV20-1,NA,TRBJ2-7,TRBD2,CSARPGGGRLSYEQYF,TGCAGTGCTAGGCCCGGGGGGGGGCGGTTGTCCTACGAGCAGTACTTC
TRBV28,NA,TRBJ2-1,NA,CASLTGSSYNEQFF,TGTGCCAGTTTAACAGGGAGCTCCTACAATGAGCAGTTCTTC
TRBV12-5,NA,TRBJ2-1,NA,CASGLGEGYNEQFF,TGTGCTAGTGGTTTGGGTGAAGGCTACAATGAGCAGTTCTTC
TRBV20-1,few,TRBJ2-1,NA,CSARDTTTVEQFF,TGCAGTGCTAGAGATACTACGACTGTTGAGCAGTTCTTC
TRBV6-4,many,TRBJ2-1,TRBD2,CASSVVAGENEQFF,TGTGCCAGCAGTGTGGTAGCGGGAGAGAATGAGCAGTTCTTC
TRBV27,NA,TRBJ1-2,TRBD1,CASTPSGGAIPGYTF,TGTGCCAGCACCCCGTCAGGGGGCGCAATCCCTGGCTACACCTTC
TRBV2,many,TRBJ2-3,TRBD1,CASSGDRGSITDTQYF,TGTGCCAGCAGTGGCGACAGGGGGTCCATTACAGATACGCAGTATTTT
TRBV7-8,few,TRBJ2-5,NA,CASSLEGEETQYF,TGTGCCAGCAGCTTAGAGGGAGAAGAGACCCAGTACTTC
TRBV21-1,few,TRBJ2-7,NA,CASSKSLAGMSPYEQYF,TGTGCCAGCAGCAAAAGTCTAGCGGGAATGAGCCCCTACGAGCAGTACTTC
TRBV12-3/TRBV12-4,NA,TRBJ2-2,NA,CASSLPFWNSAPNTGELFF,TGTGCCAGCAGCCTGCCCTTTTGGAATAGCGCACCGAACACCGGGGAGCTGTTTTTT
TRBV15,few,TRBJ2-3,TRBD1,CATSSRQGADTQYF,TGTGCCACCAGCAGTAGGCAGGGGGCAGATACGCAGTATTTT
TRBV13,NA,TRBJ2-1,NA,CASSLRSNSGPEQFF,TGTGCCAGCAGCTTAAGATCCAACAGCGGCCCGGAGCAGTTCTTC
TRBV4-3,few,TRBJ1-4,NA,CASSQDGTEANEKLFF,TGCGCCAGCAGCCAAGACGGGACTGAGGCTAATGAAAAACTGTTTTTT
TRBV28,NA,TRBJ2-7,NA,CASSLQQGYEQYF,TGTGCCAGCAGTCTACAACAGGGCTACGAGCAGTACTTC
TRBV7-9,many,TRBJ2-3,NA,CASSPPVSTDTQYF,TGTGCCAGCAGCCCCCCAGTAAGCACAGATACGCAGTATTTT
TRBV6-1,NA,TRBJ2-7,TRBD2,CASSKKLAGGDEQYF,TGTGCCAGCAGTAAGAAACTAGCGGGAGGCGACGAGCAGTACTTC
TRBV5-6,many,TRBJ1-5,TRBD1,CASSPDRSGPQHF,TGTGCCAGCAGCCCGGACAGGAGCGGCCCCCAGCATTTT
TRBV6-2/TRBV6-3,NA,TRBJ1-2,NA,CASSPGQFPYGYTF,TGTGCCAGCAGTCCCGGACAGTTTCCCTATGGCTACACCTTC
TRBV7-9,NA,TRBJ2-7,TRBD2,CASSSTVTSGAYEQYF,TGTGCCAGCAGCTCTACCGTTACTAGCGGAGCCTACGAGCAGTACTTC
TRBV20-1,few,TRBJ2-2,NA,CSARDSVPVDTGELFF,TGCAGTGCTAGAGATTCCGTCCCGGTTGACACCGGGGAGCTGTTTTTT
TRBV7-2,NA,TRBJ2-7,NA,CASSASTAGLEQYF,TGTGCCAGCAGCGCCTCGACCGCGGGGCTCGAGCAGTACTTC
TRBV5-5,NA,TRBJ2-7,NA,CASSWTLTYEQYF,TGTGCCAGCAGCTGGACATTAACCTACGAGCAGTACTTC
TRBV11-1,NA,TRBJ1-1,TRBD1,CASSLETPDRDTEAFF,TGTGCCAGCAGCTTAGAAACCCCGGACAGGGACACTGAAGCTTTCTTT
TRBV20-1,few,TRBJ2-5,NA,CSANRPLNQETQYF,TGCAGTGCTAATCGACCGTTAAACCAAGAGACCCAGTACTTC
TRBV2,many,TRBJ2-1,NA,CASSTPGAIGHEQFF,TGTGCCAGCAGTACCCCAGGGGCCATAGGACATGAGCAGTTCTTC
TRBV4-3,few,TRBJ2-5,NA,CASSQDLTGLGEETQYF,TGCGCCAGCAGCCAAGATCTCACGGGTTTGGGGGAAGAGACCCAGTACTTC
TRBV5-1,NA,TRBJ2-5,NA,CASSETIQETQYF,TGCGCCAGCAGCGAAACAATTCAAGAGACCCAGTACTTC
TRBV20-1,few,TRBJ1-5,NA,CSAGETDSNQPQHF,TGCAGTGCTGGAGAGACTGATAGCAATCAGCCCCAGCATTTT
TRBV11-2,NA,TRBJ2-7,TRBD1,CASSWGQGAFEQYF,TGTGCCAGCAGCTGGGGACAGGGGGCGTTCGAGCAGTACTTC
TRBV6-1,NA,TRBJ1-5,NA,CASSDRGYDQPQHF,TGTGCCAGCAGTGACAGGGGTTATGATCAGCCCCAGCATTTT
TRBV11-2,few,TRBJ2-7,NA,CASSLETSGFYEQYF,TGTGCCAGCAGCTTAGAGACGAGCGGGTTCTACGAGCAGTACTTC
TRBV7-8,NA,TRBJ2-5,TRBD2,CASSLIATSGGPFQETQYF,TGTGCCAGCAGCTTGATAGCCACTAGCGGGGGGCCTTTCCAAGAGACCCAGTACTTC
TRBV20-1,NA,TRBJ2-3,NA,CSVGVVNTDTQYF,TGCAGTGTTGGCGTGGTTAACACAGATACGCAGTATTTT
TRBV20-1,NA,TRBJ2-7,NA,CSARATGSYEQYF,TGCAGTGCTAGAGCTACAGGGTCCTACGAGCAGTACTTC
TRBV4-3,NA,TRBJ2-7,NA,CASSQEAEEGYEQYF,TGCGCCAGCAGCCAAGAGGCCGAGGAGGGCTACGAGCAGTACTTC
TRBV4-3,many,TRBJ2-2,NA,CASSQATTHTGELFF,TGCGCCAGCAGCCAAGCGACCACCCATACCGGGGAGCTGTTTTTT
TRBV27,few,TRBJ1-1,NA,CASSRSPPGGSTEAFF,TGTGCCAGCAGCCGATCCCCCCCAGGAGGTTCAACTGAAGCTTTCTTT
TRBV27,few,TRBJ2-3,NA,CASSSPAGNTDTQYF,TGTGCCAGCAGTTCCCCGGCGGGGAACACAGATACGCAGTATTTT
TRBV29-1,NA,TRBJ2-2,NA,CSAGGPGELFF,TGCAGCGCTGGGGGCCCCGGGGAGCTGTTTTTT
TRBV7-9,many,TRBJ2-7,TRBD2,CASSLREGSYEQYF,TGTGCCAGCAGCTTGAGGGAGGGCTCCTACGAGCAGTACTTC